The next 5 T cell receptor beta chains were all read from a single sample in a study of CD8 T cells in Susac syndrome. Random hexamers were used to reverse transcribe roughly 0.45 to 1 ug of RNA. TCRdb called the immunoSEQ multiplex PCR reads again in MiXCR, with one record for every CDR3 protein. The repertoire holds under 200,000 distinct CDR3 sequences, with approximately 95% as singletons. Source material: CD8+ T cells from PBMCs. These receptors originate from a human donor with multiple sclerosis.

J is TRBJ2-1 and V is TRBV5-6, with unresolved D. The CDR3 consists of 13 residues. The germline V and J ends were trimmed by 3 bases and 10 bases, with 14 bases remaining between them. The germline V gene encodes CDR1 SGHDT and CDR2 YYEEEE. The CDR3 loop is CASSWWSGSEQFF. The CDR3 coding sequence is TGTGCCAGCAGCTGGTGGTCGGGCAGCGAGCAGTTCTTC.

V and J are TRBV10-1 and TRBJ2-7; D is ambiguous. Germline V gene lookup returns CDR1 WNHNN and CDR2 SYGVQD (reference sequence). The germline V and J ends were trimmed by 4 bases and 5 bases, with 12 bases remaining between them. This CDR3 is 13 amino acids long. CDR3 sequence: CASSGLVGDEQYF. The CDR3 DNA is TGCGCCAGCAGTGGACTCGTGGGCGACGAGCAGTACTTC.

For the CDR3, the DNA is TGTGCCAGCTCACCAGTTACCGCGGAGTATGGCTACACCTTC. It codes for CASSPVTAEYGYTF. V and J are TRBV18 and TRBJ1-2; no clear D gene. The germline V gene encodes CDR1 KGHSH and CDR2 LQKENI. This CDR3 is 14 amino acids long. V was shortened by 2 bases and J by 5 bases, with 12 bases between the two germline ends.

This CDR3 reads CASSQFSGTSDNEQFF. The DNA of the CDR3 is TGTGCCAGCTCACAATTTTCAGGGACTAGTGACAATGAGCAGTTCTTC. The V call is TRBV18, the J call TRBJ2-1; TRBD2 matches at 8 bases. The CDR3 has 16 amino acids. Germline trimming cut 4 bases from V and 5 bases from J; bases unmatched to any gene: 10. From germline, CDR1 is KGHSH and CDR2 LQKENI. Full variable domain (rest looked up from reference TRBV18 and TRBJ2-1): NAGVMQNPRHLVRRRGQEARLRCSPMKGHSHVYWYRQLPEEGLKFMVYLQKENIIDESGMPKERFSAEFPKEGPSILRIQQVVRGDSAAYFCASSQFSGTSDNEQFFGPGTRLTVL.

The rearrangement uses TRBV3-1 and TRBJ2-1; 13 positions match TRBD2. This CDR3 contains 16 residues. The J segment lost 4 bases and the V segment lost 4 bases, leaving 4 bases of the junction unmatched. Germline CDR1 reads LGHDT; CDR2 reads YNNKEL (reference sequence). DNA of the CDR3: TGTGCCAGCAGCCCCGGACTAGCGGGAGATTACAATGAGCAGTTCTTC. It yields the protein CASSPGLAGDYNEQFF.